The present entry profiles one T cell receptor beta chain with its context. TCRdb keeps only in-frame clones here, not all; method: immunoSEQ multiplex PCR. The sample lists under 20,000 clones, roughly 80% occurring once. Time point in this sample: recipient sample about 28 days before transplant, after cytoreduction. The sample comes from a study of T cell clonotyping in hematopoietic cell transplantation. Germline loops: CDR1 SGHRS, CDR2 YFSETQ. V shed 0 bases and J shed 2 bases, with 11 bases lying between them. The CDR3 length is 16 residues. The chain employs TRBV5-1 and TRBJ2-2, with D tentatively TRBD1 (5 bases). Specimen: peripheral blood mononuclear cells, collected before stem cell transplant. The TCR comes from a man in his 60s with acute myeloid leukemia. Some clones in this sample may be carry-over from other donors' samples. The CDR3 sequence is CASSLVSRANTGELFF. The CDR3 nucleotides read TGCGCCAGCAGCTTGGTGAGCAGGGCTAACACCGGGGAGCTGTTTTTT.